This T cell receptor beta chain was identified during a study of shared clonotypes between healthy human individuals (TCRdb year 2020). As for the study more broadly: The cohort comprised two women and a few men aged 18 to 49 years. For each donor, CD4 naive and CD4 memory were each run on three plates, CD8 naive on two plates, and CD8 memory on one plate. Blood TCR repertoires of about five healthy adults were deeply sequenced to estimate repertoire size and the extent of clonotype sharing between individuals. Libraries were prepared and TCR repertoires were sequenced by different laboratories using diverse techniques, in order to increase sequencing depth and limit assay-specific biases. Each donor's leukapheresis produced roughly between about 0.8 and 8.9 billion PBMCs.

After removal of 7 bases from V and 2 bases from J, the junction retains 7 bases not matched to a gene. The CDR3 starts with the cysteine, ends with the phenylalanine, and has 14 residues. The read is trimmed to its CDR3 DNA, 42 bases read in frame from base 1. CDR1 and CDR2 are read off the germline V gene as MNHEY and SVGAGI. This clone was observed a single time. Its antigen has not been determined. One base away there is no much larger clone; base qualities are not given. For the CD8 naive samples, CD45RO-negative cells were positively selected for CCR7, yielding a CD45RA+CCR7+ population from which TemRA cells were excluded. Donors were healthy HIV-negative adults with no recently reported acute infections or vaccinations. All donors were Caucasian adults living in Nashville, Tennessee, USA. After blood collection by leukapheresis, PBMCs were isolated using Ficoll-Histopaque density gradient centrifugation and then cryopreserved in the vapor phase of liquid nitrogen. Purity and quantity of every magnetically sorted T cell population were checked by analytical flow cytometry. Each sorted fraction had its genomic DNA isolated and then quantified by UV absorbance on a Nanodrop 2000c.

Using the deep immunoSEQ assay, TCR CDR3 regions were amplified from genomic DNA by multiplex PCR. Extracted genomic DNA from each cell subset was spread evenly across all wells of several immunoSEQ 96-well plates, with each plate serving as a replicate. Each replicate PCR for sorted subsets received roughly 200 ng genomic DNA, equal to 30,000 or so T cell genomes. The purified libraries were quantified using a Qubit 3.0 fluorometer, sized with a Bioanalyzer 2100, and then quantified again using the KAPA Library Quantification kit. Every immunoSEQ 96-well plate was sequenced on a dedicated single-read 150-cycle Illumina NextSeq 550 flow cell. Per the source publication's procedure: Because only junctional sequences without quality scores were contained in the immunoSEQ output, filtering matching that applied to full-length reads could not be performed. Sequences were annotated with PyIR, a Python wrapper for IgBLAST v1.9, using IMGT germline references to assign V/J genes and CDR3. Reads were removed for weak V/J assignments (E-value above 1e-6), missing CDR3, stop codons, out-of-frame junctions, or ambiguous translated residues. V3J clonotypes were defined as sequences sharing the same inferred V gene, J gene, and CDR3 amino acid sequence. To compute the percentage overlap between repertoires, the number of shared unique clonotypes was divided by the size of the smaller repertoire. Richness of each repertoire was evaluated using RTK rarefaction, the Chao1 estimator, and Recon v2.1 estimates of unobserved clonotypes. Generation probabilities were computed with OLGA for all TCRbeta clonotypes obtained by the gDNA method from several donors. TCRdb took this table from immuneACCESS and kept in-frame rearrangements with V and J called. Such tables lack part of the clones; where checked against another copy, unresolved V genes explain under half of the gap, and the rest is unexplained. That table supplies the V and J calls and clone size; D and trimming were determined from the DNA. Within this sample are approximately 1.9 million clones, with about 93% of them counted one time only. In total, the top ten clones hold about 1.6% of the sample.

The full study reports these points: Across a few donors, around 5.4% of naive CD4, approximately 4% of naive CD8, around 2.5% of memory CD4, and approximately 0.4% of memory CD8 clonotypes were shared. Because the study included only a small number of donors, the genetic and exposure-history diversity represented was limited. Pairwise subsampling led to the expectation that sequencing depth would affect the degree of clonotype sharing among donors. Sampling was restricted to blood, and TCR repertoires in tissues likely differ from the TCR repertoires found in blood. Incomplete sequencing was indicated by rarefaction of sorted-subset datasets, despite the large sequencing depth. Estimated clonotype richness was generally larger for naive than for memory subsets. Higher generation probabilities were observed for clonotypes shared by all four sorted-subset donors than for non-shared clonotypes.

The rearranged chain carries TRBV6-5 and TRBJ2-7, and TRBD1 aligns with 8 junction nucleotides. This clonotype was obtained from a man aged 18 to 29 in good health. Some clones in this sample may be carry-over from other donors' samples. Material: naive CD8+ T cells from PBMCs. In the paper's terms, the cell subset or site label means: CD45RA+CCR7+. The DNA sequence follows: TGTGCCAGCAAAGAAGGACAGGGTACCTACGAGCAGTACTTC. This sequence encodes CASKEGQGTYEQYF.